Following are 24 T cell receptor beta chains from one sample sequenced in a study of persistence of HIV-infected CD4 T cells. No antigen is known for these receptors. This was the immunoSEQ version 4 assay in survey mode. Sequenced by immunoSEQ multiplex PCR; TCRdb stores in-frame clones only, minus some. The sample holds about 4,900 clones, about 67% seen once. The stimulus was lysate of CMV-infected fibroblasts, around 9.3 ug/mL. CD4+ T cells upregulating both CD40 ligand and CD69 were sorted as responding cells. The source was CD4+ T cells sorted from PBMCs after approximately 18-hour stimulation, collected from a patient who received antiretroviral therapy. The receptors derive from an adult man with HIV who was CMV-seropositive.

This clone was seen more than once but under ten times. Germline is not matched at one junction end, which may reflect a read error. This chain uses TRBV12-3 or TRBV12-4 with TRBJ1-6; the D is unclear. The CDR3 totals 12 residues. This chain's CDR3 is CASSLGLGPPAF. The CDR3, as DNA: TGTGCCAGCAGCCTCGGACTCGGGCCCCCCGCTTTT.

The chain employs TRBV10-1 and TRBJ1-5, with 8 positions matching TRBD1. The V gene end was trimmed by 0 bases and the J gene end by 2 bases; junction bases not matched to a gene: 9. This CDR3 region has 18 residues. Per germline, CDR1 WNHNN and CDR2 SYGVQD (reference sequence). The CDR3 region is CASSESGPTGDRNQPQHF. The DNA for the CDR3 is TGCGCCAGCAGTGAGTCCGGCCCGACAGGGGACCGCAATCAGCCCCAGCATTTT.

V and J are TRBV5-6 and TRBJ1-5, with a possible D match to TRBD1 (6 bases). Germline CDR1 reads SGHDT; CDR2 reads YYEEEE. This CDR3 region has 15 residues. Trimming cost V 1 base and J 3 bases, with 11 bases left between them. The CDR3 DNA is TGTGCCAGCAGCTTGAACAGGGAATACAATCAGCCCCAGCATTTT. Translation: CASSLNREYNQPQHF.

A single count supports this clone. The V gene is TRBV7-2, the J gene TRBJ2-3, with D possibly being TRBD2 (7 bases). There are 13 residues in the CDR3. The V gene's germline CDR1 is SGHTA and CDR2 FQGNSA. CDR3 in amino acids: CAQGRGDTDTQYF. CDR3 coding DNA: TGTGCTCAAGGGAGGGGGGACACAGATACGCAGTATTTT.

The rearrangement joins TRBV4-3 to TRBJ1-6, with D possibly TRBD1 on 6 matching bases. The CDR3 length is 14 residues. V lost 1 base and J lost 9, with 10 bases in between. Germline V gene data show CDR1 as LGHNA and CDR2 as YSLEER. This chain's CDR3 is CASSQGQAGSPLHF. The DNA for the CDR3 is TGCGCCAGCAGCCAAGGACAGGCGGGTTCACCCCTCCACTTT.

Concerning this clone: The junction and the germline gene differ at one end; a read error may be behind it. The V and J genes are TRBV7-2 and TRBJ2-5; no definite D call. This CDR3 has 14 amino acids. Per the germline V gene, CDR1 is SGHTA and CDR2 is FQGNSA. This CDR3 is CASSLSREQGTQYF. CDR3 DNA: TGTGCCAGCAGCTTATCCCGAGAGCAAGGGACCCAGTACTTC. Together with reference TRBV7-2 and TRBJ2-5, the CDR3 gives the full variable domain: GAGVSQSPSNKVTEKGKDVELRCDPISGHTALYWYRQSLGQGLEFLIYFQGNSAPDKSGLPSDRFSAERTGGSVSTLTIQRTQQEDSAVYLCASSLSREQGTQYFGPGTRLLVL.

The CDR3 here is CASSLRGGAGETQYF. CDR3 coding DNA: TGCGCCAGCAGCCTCCGCGGGGGGGCCGGAGAGACCCAGTACTTC. The chain links TRBV5-1 to TRBJ2-5; the match to TRBD2 covers 9 bases. V lost 4 bases to trimming and J lost 4 bases; unmatched junction nucleotides: 8. This CDR3 has 15 residues. From germline, CDR1 is SGHRS and CDR2 YFSETQ.

This clone qualifies as medium-sized. The chain is built from TRBV4-2 and TRBJ1-5, with D maybe TRBD1 (5 bases). The length of the CDR3 is 17 residues. Germline lookup yields CDR1 LGHNA and CDR2 YNFKEQ. Trimming stripped 2 bases from V and 0 bases from J, with 14 bases between. As DNA, the CDR3 is TGTGCCAGCAGCCAACAACAGGAGACTTATAGCAATCAGCCCCAGCATTTT. Its protein product is CASSQQQETYSNQPQHF.

This chain links TRBV27 with TRBJ2-5; the match to TRBD1 covers 10 bases. V shed 6 bases and J 4 bases; nucleotides not matched to a gene: 5. The CDR3 contains 14 residues. Germline CDR1 is MNHEY and CDR2 is SMNVEV (reference sequence). The CDR3 DNA follows: TGTGCCAGCAGCTTTGGACAGGGGGTAGAGACCCAGTACTTC. The encoded protein is CASSFGQGVETQYF.

The chain has TRBV10-3 and TRBJ1-1, with no clear D. The length of the CDR3 is 15 residues. The germline gives CDR1 ENHRY, CDR2 SYGVKD. The germline V and J ends were trimmed by 3 bases and 1 base, with 12 bases remaining between them. The CDR3 sequence: CAISDPAAENTEAFF. The CDR3 region has the DNA TGTGCCATCAGTGACCCGGCCGCGGAGAACACTGAAGCTTTCTTT.

In its sample, this clone is medium-sized. The chain joins TRBV6-5 to TRBJ1-4, with a tentative D call TRBD1 (5 bases). The CDR3 has 14 amino acids. Per the germline V gene, CDR1 is MNHEY and CDR2 is SVGAGI. V gave up 7 bases and J gave up 10 bases, with 19 bases separating them. The CDR3 DNA is TGTGCCAGCATTGCACCGGACGGGGCAAGAAAACTGTTTTTT. Its protein is CASIAPDGARKLFF.

This sequence joins TRBV9 and TRBJ2-3; the D call may be TRBD1 or TRBD2 (5 bases each). V was trimmed by 7 bases and J by 5 bases, leaving 17 bases between them. In germline, CDR1 is SGDLS, CDR2 YYNGEE. The CDR3 has 14 residues. CDR3: CASSNRWGKDTQYF. The CDR3 DNA follows: TGTGCCAGCTCAAATAGGTGGGGGAAAGATACGCAGTATTTT.

The chain couples TRBV3-1 (or the pseudogene TRBV3-2) to TRBJ1-1; D gene uncertain. The CDR3 extends over 12 amino acids. V dropped 10 bases and J dropped 5 bases, with 14 bases sitting between them. In germline, CDR1 is LGHDT, CDR2 YNNKEL (reference sequence). The CDR3: CATGRSATEAFF. The CDR3 DNA is TGTGCCACGGGCCGCTCGGCGACTGAAGCTTTCTTT.

The V call is TRBV6-6, the J call TRBJ2-1; 9 bases map to TRBD1. Germline CDR1 MNHNY, CDR2 SVGAGI (reference sequence). V was clipped by 5 bases and J by 0 bases; unmatched bases: 11. The CDR3 spans 18 residues. CDR3 nucleotides: TGTGCCAGCAGTCTCTTTTCCGGGACAGGGAGCTCCTACAATGAGCAGTTCTTC. It encodes CASSLFSGTGSSYNEQFF.

This sequence joins TRBV18 and TRBJ2-5; D is ambiguous. Germline CDR1 and CDR2: KGHSH and LQKENI. Trimming left V 1 base short and J 2 bases short, with 17 bases between. The CDR3 totals 17 residues. The CDR3 region has the DNA TGTGCCAGCTCACCACGAGGTTTACGGCCCACTCAAGAGACCCAGTACTTC. Amino acid sequence: CASSPRGLRPTQETQYF.

V is TRBV2 and J is TRBJ2-1; a weak D match, TRBD1 (6 bases). Germline V CDR1 and CDR2: SNHLY, FYNNEI. This CDR3 is 14 amino acids long. Deletions cut 6 bases from V and 4 bases from J, with 13 bases between. DNA of the CDR3: TGTGCCAGCAGACCCCAACAGGGATACAATGAGCAGTTCTTC. This sequence encodes CASRPQQGYNEQFF.

This clone was seen a few times. The V call is TRBV5-4, the J call TRBJ1-1; 10 positions agree with TRBD1. From germline, CDR1 is SGHNT and CDR2 YYREEE (reference sequence). The length of the CDR3 is 15 residues. Losses at the gene ends were 3 bases for V and 1 base for J; bases not matched to a gene: 3. The CDR3, as DNA: TGTGCCAGCAGCTGGGGACAGGGGTCGAACACTGAAGCTTTCTTT. This codes for CASSWGQGSNTEAFF.

The chain uses TRBV18 and TRBJ2-1; TRBD2 matches at 9 bases. Trimming at V came to 3 bases and at J to 5 bases, leaving 8 bases not matched to a gene. This CDR3 is built from 16 residues. Germline CDR1 is KGHSH and CDR2 is LQKENI. This chain's CDR3 is CASSPPASGVHNEQFF. The CDR3 region has the DNA TGTGCCAGCTCACCCCCAGCTAGCGGGGTCCACAATGAGCAGTTCTTC. Looking up the rest from reference TRBV18 and TRBJ2-1 gives the full variable domain: NAGVMQNPRHLVRRRGQEARLRCSPMKGHSHVYWYRQLPEEGLKFMVYLQKENIIDESGMPKERFSAEFPKEGPSILRIQQVVRGDSAAYFCASSPPASGVHNEQFFGPGTRLTVL.

V is TRBV5-1 and J is TRBJ2-3; TRBD2 is a possible D gene (6 bases). The CDR3 length is 15 residues. Between the trimmed V and J ends, which lost 4 bases and 5 bases, there was a span of 17 bases. Germline V gene sequence: CDR1 SGHRS, CDR2 YFSETQ. The CDR3 protein is CASSPAGRGGDTQYF. In DNA form, the CDR3 reads TGCGCCAGCAGCCCCGCGGGACGGGGAGGAGATACGCAGTATTTT.

This chain uses TRBV6-1 with TRBJ1-5; weak D call: TRBD1 (5 bases). Germline V gene sequence: CDR1 MNHNS, CDR2 SASEGT. This CDR3 has 14 amino acids. Trimming removed 5 bases at V and 4 bases at J, with 12 bases between. CDR3 sequence reads: CASSTGTGNQPQHF. CDR3 DNA sequence: TGTGCCAGCAGTACTGGGACGGGGAATCAGCCCCAGCATTTT.

The gene calls are TRBV5-5 and TRBJ1-5, with no clear D. The CDR3 contains 15 residues. Germline loops: CDR1 SGHKS, CDR2 YYEKEE (reference sequence). The V and J ends lost 5 bases and 2 bases respectively, with 14 bases between them. This CDR3 is CASRPGLSGNQPQHF. The CDR3 DNA is TGTGCCAGCAGGCCGGGCCTATCGGGCAATCAGCCCCAGCATTTT. Based on the CDR3 plus reference TRBV5-5 and TRBJ1-5, the full variable domain is DAGVTQSPTHLIKTRGQQVTLRCSPISGHKSVSWYQQVLGQGPQFIFQYYEKEERGRGNFPDRFSARQFPNYSSELNVNALLLGDSALYLCASRPGLSGNQPQHFGDGTRLSIL.

This clone was seen a few times. This chain uses TRBV6-2 or TRBV6-3 with TRBJ2-7, with a weak D call TRBD2 (5 bases). From germline, CDR1 is MNHEY and CDR2 SVGEGT. The ends were cut back, 0 bases at V and 2 bases at J, with 11 bases in the middle. The CDR3 runs 15 residues. The CDR3 DNA is TGTGCCAGCAGTTACTCGTTCGCGAGGGCCTACGAGCAGTACTTC. Amino acid sequence: CASSYSFARAYEQYF.

J is TRBJ1-2 and V is TRBV6-6; a weak D match, TRBD1 (6 bases). Germline-derived CDR1 and CDR2 are MNHNY and SVGAGI (reference sequence). This CDR3 comprises 16 residues. V dropped 5 bases and J dropped 0 bases, with 16 bases sitting between them. The CDR3 is CASSLQGPNSNYGYTF. In DNA, the CDR3 is TGTGCCAGCAGTCTACAGGGCCCAAACTCTAACTATGGCTACACCTTC.

The chain uses TRBV4-2 and TRBJ1-1; the D is unclear. The V gene lost 2 bases and the J gene lost 0 bases, with 13 bases spanning the gap. The CDR3 extends over 16 amino acids. Per germline, CDR1 LGHNA and CDR2 YNFKEQ. DNA for the CDR3: TGTGCCAGCAGCCAATCGAGGACGGGCATGAACACTGAAGCTTTCTTT. Its translation is CASSQSRTGMNTEAFF.